This is a list of T cell receptor beta chains from one sample in a study of identical twins. TCRdb independently ran MiXCR on the 5' RACE reads; one entry per CDR3 protein. This table holds fewer than 250,000 distinct CDR3 sequences, less than 20% found once. The data were also submitted as part of a second study, on T cells expressing NK-cell markers.

Sequences were obtained from CD8+ T cells sorted from blood. The receptors were sampled from a woman in her late teens or twenties in good health. Each CDR3 is given with its conserved first and last residue. The D gene is left open where the match is weak. Clone size appears in some rows only: once, few, many, or a class for an expanded clone.

size: few; J: TRBJ1-1; D: -; V: TRBV6-5; CDR3: CASSYSKGMNTEAFF; DNA: TGTGCCAGCAGTTATAGTAAAGGAATGAACACTGAAGCTTTCTTT
size: few; J: TRBJ1-1; D: TRBD1; V: TRBV24-1; CDR3: CATSDPQGGLAEAFF; DNA: TGTGCCACCAGTGATCCTCAGGGGGGGCTGGCTGAAGCTTTCTTT
size: few; J: TRBJ2-1; D: -; V: TRBV19; CDR3: CASSNRVGNNEQFF; DNA: TGTGCCAGTAGTAACAGGGTGGGCAACAATGAGCAGTTCTTC
size: medium-sized; J: TRBJ2-7; D: -; V: TRBV12-5; CDR3: CASDGLGGYEQYF; DNA: TGTGCTAGCGATGGATTAGGGGGCTACGAGCAGTACTTC
size: few; J: TRBJ2-5; D: TRBD2; V: TRBV6-1; CDR3: CASGWISRSGLRETQYF; DNA: TGTGCCAGCGGATGGATAAGTCGTAGCGGGCTAAGAGAGACCCAGTACTTC
size: few; J: TRBJ1-1; D: TRBD1; V: TRBV7-2; CDR3: CASSPGPRQGAEAFF; DNA: TGTGCCAGCAGCCCAGGCCCTCGACAGGGCGCTGAAGCTTTCTTT
size: -; J: TRBJ2-7; D: -; V: TRBV7-2; CDR3: CASSFVLVSSYEQYF; DNA: TGTGCCAGCAGCTTTGTACTCGTCAGTTCCTACGAGCAGTACTTC
size: few; J: TRBJ2-7; D: -; V: TRBV3-1; CDR3: CASSQDPRGTKHEQYF; DNA: TGTGCCAGCAGCCAAGATCCCCGGGGTACAAAACACGAGCAGTACTTC
size: -; J: TRBJ2-7; D: -; V: TRBV20-1; CDR3: CSARDPDAVVYEQYF; DNA: TGCAGTGCTAGAGATCCGGACGCGGTGGTCTACGAGCAGTACTTC
size: few; J: TRBJ2-3; D: -; V: TRBV15; CDR3: CATSSPRNERGTDTQYF; DNA: TGTGCCACCAGCAGTCCCAGGAACGAGCGGGGCACAGATACGCAGTATTTT
size: -; J: TRBJ1-1; D: -; V: TRBV15; CDR3: CATSRDVNTEAFF; DNA: TGTGCCACCAGCAGAGATGTTAACACTGAAGCTTTCTTT
size: few; J: TRBJ2-1; D: TRBD2; V: TRBV11-2; CDR3: CASSLVTSGSLVNEQFF; DNA: TGTGCCAGCAGCTTAGTAACTAGCGGGAGTCTTGTCAATGAGCAGTTCTTC
size: few; J: TRBJ1-4; D: -; V: TRBV5-1; CDR3: CASRSRGGQSNEKLFF; DNA: TGCGCCAGCAGGTCGCGGGGGGGCCAGTCTAATGAAAAACTGTTTTTT
size: -; J: TRBJ2-1; D: TRBD2; V: TRBV3-1; CDR3: CASSPGLAGGPGNEQFF; DNA: TGTGCCAGCAGCCCCGGACTAGCGGGAGGGCCGGGCAATGAGCAGTTCTTC
size: -; J: TRBJ2-7; D: -; V: TRBV11-2; CDR3: CASSLRFEGAGEQYF; DNA: TGTGCCAGCAGCTTAAGGTTCGAAGGAGCCGGCGAGCAGTACTTC
size: -; J: TRBJ2-3; D: TRBD2; V: TRBV13; CDR3: CACSGGRDTQYF; DNA: TGTGCCTGCTCGGGGGGGAGAGATACGCAGTATTTT
size: -; J: TRBJ2-5; D: -; V: TRBV20-1; CDR3: CSARKQIRKETQYF; DNA: TGCAGTGCTAGGAAGCAGATTAGAAAAGAGACCCAGTACTTC
size: -; J: TRBJ2-2; D: TRBD2; V: TRBV9; CDR3: CASSVGKVAGGSNTGELFF; DNA: TGTGCCAGCAGCGTAGGGAAAGTAGCGGGAGGTTCGAACACCGGGGAGCTGTTTTTT
size: -; J: TRBJ1-5; D: -; V: TRBV7-9; CDR3: CASVWDDQPQHF; DNA: TGTGCCAGCGTCTGGGACGATCAGCCCCAGCATTTT
size: -; J: TRBJ2-1; D: TRBD2; V: TRBV2; CDR3: CASSVSGGYNEQFF; DNA: TGTGCCAGCAGTGTTTCGGGGGGCTACAATGAGCAGTTCTTC